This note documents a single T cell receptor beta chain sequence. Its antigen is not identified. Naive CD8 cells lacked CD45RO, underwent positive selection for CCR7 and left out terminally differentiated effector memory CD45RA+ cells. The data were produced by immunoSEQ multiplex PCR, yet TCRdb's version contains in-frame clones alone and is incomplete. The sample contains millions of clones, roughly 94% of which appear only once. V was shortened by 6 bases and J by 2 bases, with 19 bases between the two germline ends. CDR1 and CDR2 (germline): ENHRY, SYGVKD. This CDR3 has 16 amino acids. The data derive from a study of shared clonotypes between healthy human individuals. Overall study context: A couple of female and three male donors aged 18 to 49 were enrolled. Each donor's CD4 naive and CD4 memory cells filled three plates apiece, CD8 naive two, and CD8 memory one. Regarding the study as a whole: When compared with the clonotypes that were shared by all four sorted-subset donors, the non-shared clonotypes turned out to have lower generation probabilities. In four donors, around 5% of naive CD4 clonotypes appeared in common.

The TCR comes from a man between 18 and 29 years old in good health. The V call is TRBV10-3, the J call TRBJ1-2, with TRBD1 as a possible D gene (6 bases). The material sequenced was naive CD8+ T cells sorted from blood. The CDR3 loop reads CAIRRLVEGENYGYTF. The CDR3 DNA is TGTGCCATCAGGCGCCTGGTTGAGGGGGAGAACTATGGCTACACCTTC.